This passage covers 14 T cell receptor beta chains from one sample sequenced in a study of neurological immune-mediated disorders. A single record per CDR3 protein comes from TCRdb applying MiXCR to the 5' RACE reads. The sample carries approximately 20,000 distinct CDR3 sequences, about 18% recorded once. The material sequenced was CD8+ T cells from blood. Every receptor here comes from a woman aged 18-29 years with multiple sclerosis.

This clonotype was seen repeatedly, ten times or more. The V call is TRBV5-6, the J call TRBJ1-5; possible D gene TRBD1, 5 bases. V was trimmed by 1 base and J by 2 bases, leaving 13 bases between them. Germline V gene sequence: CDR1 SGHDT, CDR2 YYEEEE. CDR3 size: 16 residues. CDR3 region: CASSLFRDARNQPQHF. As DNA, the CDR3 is TGTGCCAGCAGCTTGTTTCGGGACGCCCGCAATCAGCCCCAGCATTTT.

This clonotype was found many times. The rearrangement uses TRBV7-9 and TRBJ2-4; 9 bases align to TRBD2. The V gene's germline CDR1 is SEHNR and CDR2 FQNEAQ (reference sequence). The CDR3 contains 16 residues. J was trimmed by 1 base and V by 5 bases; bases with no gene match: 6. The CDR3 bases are TGTGCCAGCAGCCCGGCGGGGGGGCCCGCCAAAAACATTCAGTACTTC. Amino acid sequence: CASSPAGGPAKNIQYF.

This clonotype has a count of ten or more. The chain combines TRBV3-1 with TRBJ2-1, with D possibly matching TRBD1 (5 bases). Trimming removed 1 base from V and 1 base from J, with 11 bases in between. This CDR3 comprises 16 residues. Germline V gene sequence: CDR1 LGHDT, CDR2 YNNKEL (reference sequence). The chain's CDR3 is CASSQAGRASYNEQFF. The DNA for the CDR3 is TGTGCCAGCAGCCAAGCAGGCAGGGCATCCTACAATGAGCAGTTCTTC.

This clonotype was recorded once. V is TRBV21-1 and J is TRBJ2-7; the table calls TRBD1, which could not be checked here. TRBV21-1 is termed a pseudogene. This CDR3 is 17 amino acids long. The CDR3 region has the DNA TGTGCCAGCAGCAAAGCCCGGACAGGGCGAAGCTCCTACGAGCAGTACTTC. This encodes CASSKARTGRSSYEQYF.

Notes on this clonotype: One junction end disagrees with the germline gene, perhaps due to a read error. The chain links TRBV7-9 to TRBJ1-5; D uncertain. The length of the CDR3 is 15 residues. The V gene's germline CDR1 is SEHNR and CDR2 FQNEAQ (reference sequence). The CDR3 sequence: CASSLAGIGNQPQRF. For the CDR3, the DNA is TGTGCCAGCAGCTTAGCGGGCATCGGCAATCAGCCCCAGCGTTTT.

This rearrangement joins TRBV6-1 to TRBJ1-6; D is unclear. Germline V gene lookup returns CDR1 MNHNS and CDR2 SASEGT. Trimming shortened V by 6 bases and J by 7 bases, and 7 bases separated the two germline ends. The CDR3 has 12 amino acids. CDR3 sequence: CASSAGNSPLHF. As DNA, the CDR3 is TGTGCCAGCAGCGCTGGGAATTCACCCCTCCACTTT.

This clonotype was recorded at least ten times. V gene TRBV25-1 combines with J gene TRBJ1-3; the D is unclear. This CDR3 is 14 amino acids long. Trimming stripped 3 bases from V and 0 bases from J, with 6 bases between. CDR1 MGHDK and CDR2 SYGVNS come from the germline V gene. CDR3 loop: CASSEVGSGNTIYF. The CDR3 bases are TGTGCCAGCAGTGAGGTGGGCTCTGGAAACACCATATATTTT. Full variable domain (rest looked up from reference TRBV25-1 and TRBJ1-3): EADIYQTPRYLVIGTGKKITLECSQTMGHDKMYWYQQDPGMELHLIHYSYGVNSTEKGDLSSESTVSRIRTEHFPLTLESARPSHTSQYLCASSEVGSGNTIYFGEGSWLTVV.

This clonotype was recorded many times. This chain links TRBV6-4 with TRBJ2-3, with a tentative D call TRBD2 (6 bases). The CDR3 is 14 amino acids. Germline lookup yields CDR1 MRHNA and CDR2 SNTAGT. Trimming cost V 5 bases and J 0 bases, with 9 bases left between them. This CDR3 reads CASSSGGSTDTQYF. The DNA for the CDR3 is TGTGCCAGCAGTTCCGGGGGAAGCACAGATACGCAGTATTTT.

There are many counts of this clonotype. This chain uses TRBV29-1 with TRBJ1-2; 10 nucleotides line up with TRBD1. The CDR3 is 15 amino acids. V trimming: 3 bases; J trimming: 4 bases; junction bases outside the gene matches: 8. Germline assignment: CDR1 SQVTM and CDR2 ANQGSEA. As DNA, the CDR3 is TGCAGCGTTGACCCCGGGACAGGGGTCTTCTATGGCTACACCTTC. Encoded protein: CSVDPGTGVFYGYTF.

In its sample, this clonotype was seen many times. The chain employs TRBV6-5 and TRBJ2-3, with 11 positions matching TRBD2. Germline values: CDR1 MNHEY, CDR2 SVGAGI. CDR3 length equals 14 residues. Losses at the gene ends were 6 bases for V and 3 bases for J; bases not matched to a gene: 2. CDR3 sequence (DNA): TGTGCCAGCAGCTTAGCGGGAGGGACAGATACGCAGTATTTT. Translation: CASSLAGGTDTQYF.

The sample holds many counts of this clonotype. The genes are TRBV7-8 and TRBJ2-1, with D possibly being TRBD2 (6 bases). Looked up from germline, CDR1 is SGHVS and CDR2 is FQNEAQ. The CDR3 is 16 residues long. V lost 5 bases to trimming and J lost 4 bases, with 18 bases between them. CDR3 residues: CASSPLFGGEYNEQFF. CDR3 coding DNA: TGTGCCAGCAGCCCGCTGTTTGGCGGGGAGTACAATGAGCAGTTCTTC.

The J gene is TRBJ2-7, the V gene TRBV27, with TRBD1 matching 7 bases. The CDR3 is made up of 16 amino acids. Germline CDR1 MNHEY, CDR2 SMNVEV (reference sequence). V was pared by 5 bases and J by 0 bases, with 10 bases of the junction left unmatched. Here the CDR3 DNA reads TGTGCCAGCAGTCCAATACAGGACAGGAGCTCCTACGAGCAGTACTTC. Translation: CASSPIQDRSSYEQYF.

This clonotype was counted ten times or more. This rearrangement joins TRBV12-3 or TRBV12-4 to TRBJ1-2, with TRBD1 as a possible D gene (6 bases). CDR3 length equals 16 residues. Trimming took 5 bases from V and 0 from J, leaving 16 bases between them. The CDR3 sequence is CASSIITGTTNYGYTF. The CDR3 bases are TGTGCCAGCAGTATAATCACCGGGACAACTAACTATGGCTACACCTTC.

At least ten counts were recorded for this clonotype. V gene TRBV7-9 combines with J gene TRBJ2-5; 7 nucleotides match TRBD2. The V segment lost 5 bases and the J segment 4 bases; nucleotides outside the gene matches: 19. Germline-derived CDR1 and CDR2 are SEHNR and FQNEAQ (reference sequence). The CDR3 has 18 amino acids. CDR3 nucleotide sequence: TGTGCCAGCAGCCTAACTTTGACTAGCTCGACCCCGCGAGAGACCCAGTACTTC. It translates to CASSLTLTSSTPRETQYF.